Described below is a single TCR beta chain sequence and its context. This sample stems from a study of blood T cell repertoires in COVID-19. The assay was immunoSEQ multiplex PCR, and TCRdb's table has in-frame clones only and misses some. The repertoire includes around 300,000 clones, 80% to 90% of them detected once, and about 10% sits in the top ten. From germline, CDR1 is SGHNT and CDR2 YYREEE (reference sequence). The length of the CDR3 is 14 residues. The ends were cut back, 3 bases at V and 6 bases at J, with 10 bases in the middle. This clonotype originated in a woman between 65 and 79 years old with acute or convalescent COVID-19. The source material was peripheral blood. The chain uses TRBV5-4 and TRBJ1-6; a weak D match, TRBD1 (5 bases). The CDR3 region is CASSYRDSNSPLHF. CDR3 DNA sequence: TGTGCCAGCAGCTACCGGGACTCTAATTCACCCCTCCACTTT. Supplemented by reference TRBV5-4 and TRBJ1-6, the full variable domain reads ETGVTQSPTHLIKTRGQQVTLRCSSQSGHNTVSWYQQALGQGPQFIFQYYREEENGRGNFPPRFSGLQFPNYSSELNVNALELDDSALYLCASSYRDSNSPLHFGNGTRLTVT.